What follows are 2 T cell receptor beta chains derived from one specimen sequenced in a study of blood T cell repertoires in COVID-19. Assay used: immunoSEQ multiplex PCR; TCRdb lists only in-frame clones, some missing. The table has about half a million clones, about nine tenths seen once; the top ten hold under 9.5%. Specimen: PBMCs or T cells enriched from blood (not recorded which). The receptor set was obtained from a woman aged 60-75 years who had recovered from COVID-19.

J is TRBJ2-7 and V is TRBV5-1, with TRBD2 as a possible D gene (5 bases). Germline V gene lookup returns CDR1 SGHRS and CDR2 YFSETQ. This CDR3 region has 14 residues. V was cut by 0 bases and J by 3 bases, with 10 bases left in between. CDR3 coding DNA: TGCGCCAGCAGCTTGGCAGCCGGACTCTACGAGCAGTACGTC. Its protein product is CASSLAAGLYEQYV.

The chain recombines TRBV10-1 with TRBJ2-7, with D possibly being TRBD1 (6 bases). Trimming cost V 11 bases and J 4 bases, with 21 bases left between them. Looked up from germline, CDR1 is WNHNN and CDR2 is SYGVQD (reference sequence). This CDR3 spans 14 amino acids. The CDR3 loop is CAARQASGMYEQYV. The CDR3 DNA reads TGCGCCGCTCGACAGGCTTCGGGGATGTACGAGCAGTACGTC.